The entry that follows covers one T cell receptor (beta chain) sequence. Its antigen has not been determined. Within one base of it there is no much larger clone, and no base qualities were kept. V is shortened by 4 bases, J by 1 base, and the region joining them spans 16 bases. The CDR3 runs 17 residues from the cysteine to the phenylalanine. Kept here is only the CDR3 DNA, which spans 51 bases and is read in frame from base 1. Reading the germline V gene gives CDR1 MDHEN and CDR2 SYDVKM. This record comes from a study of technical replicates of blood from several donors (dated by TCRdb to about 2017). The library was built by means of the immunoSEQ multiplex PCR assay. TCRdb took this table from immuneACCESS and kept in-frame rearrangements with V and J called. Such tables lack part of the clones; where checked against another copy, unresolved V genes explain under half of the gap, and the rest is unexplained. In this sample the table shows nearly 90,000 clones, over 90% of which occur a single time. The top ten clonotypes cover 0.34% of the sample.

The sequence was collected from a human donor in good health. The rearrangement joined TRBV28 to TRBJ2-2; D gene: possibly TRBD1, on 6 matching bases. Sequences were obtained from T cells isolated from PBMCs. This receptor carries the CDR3 CASSYPTGTLNTGELFF. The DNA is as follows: TGTGCCAGCAGTTACCCCACCGGGACATTGAACACCGGGGAGCTGTTTTTT.